What follows are 2 T cell receptor beta chains derived from one specimen sequenced in a study of T cell repertoires in ileal Crohn's disease. This table comes from immunoSEQ multiplex PCR, and its TCRdb copy is limited to in-frame clones, with some not included. The data contain 2,000 or so clones, 80% to 85% of them singletons. Time point in this sample: proximal margin of the surgical specimen (macroscopically non-inflamed). The sequenced sample was ileal tissue. The receptors here all came from an adult with Crohn's disease.

The chain carries TRBV6-4 and TRBJ2-2, with 13 nucleotides matching TRBD2. CDR3 length: 19 amino acids. Germline CDR1 MRHNA, CDR2 SNTAGT. The J segment lost 6 bases and the V segment lost 1 base, leaving 11 bases of the junction unmatched. CDR3 nucleotide sequence: TGTGCCAGCAGTGACTTTGCAGGCCCGACTAGCGGGGGGCCCGGGGAGCTGTTTTTT. Amino acids: CASSDFAGPTSGGPGELFF.

The chain joins TRBV7-9 to TRBJ2-7, with 9 positions matching TRBD1. This CDR3 spans 19 amino acids. The germline V gene encodes CDR1 SEHNR and CDR2 FQNEAQ (reference sequence). With V trimmed by 7 bases and J by 6 bases, 25 bases remained unmatched. CDR3 region: CASNLGSGSWGQGGLEQYF. The CDR3 DNA reads as TGTGCCAGCAACCTCGGGTCCGGATCGTGGGGACAGGGCGGCCTCGAGCAGTACTTC.